This T cell receptor (beta chain) was recorded in a study of siplizumab effects on memory and regulatory T cells (dated by TCRdb to the late 2010s). The study in broad terms: The effect of the anti-CD2 antibody siplizumab on alloreactive T-cell subsets was examined in allogeneic mixed lymphocyte reactions constructed from human PBMCs.

For this clone: The clone's antigen remains unknown. Nothing much larger sits one base from this clone, and base qualities are not available.

TCRbeta CDR3 sequencing was performed on sorted unstimulated T cells and on proliferating T cells recovered from mixed lymphocyte reactions. Fresh whole blood from around 11 HLA-typed healthy donors was used to isolate PBMCs. The CDR3 contains 16 residues, cysteine and phenylalanine counted. Left in the record is the CDR3 DNA by itself, 48 bases read in frame from the first base. At the junction V is shortened by 5 bases and J by 5 bases; bases outside the gene matches: 8. The germline V gene gives CDR1 as SGHRS and CDR2 as YFSETQ. What the study reported, not specific to this receptor: Roughly 75-97% of proliferating CD4+ or CD8+ clones could not be assigned a naive or memory phenotype. Siplizumab significantly lowered the cumulative frequency of alloreactive sequences that could be traced to unstimulated CD4+ memory T cells. Whether proliferating Tregs from siplizumab cultures were suppressive was not functionally confirmed. Unstimulated naive T cells appeared to be more diverse than memory T cells, and naive cells seemed to make a substantial contribution to the alloresponse. Because sequences at frequencies below about 10^-5 were poorly captured, only a minor fraction of alloreactive clones could be mapped back to unstimulated subsets. Among mappable alloreactive CD4+ clones, the Treg-derived fraction averaged approximately 63% with siplizumab versus roughly 29% in control reactions.

The library was prepared using the immunoSEQ multiplex PCR assay. About 10^5 TCR templates per sample were assayed by the deep sequencing platform. Genomic DNA extracted from sorted T cells was the material used for TCRbeta CDR3 sequencing. The authors' pipeline ran thus. The R programming language was used for clonal analysis of TCRbeta CDR3 data. Unstimulated samples were compared with post-reaction CFSE-low samples to define alloreactive CD4+ and CD8+ clones. Regulatory or non-regulatory origin of alloreactive CD4+ clones was assigned by matching sequences to the sorted unstimulated Treg and non-Treg repertoires. TCRdb mirrors the immuneACCESS table, restricted to in-frame sequences. Some clones are absent from its copies; in checked studies, under half trace to an unresolved V gene, and the reason for the others is unknown. V and J calls and clone size are those listed in that table; D and trimming were worked out from the DNA. Recorded for this sample are 87,000 or so clones; about 90% of them occurred a single time. Of the sample, around 15% is held by the ten largest clones.

The sample comprised CD4+ T cells sorted from blood. The rearrangement combines TRBV5-1 with TRBJ2-2; 11 of the junction bases match TRBD1. The clonotype comes from a human donor in good health. The DNA sequence reads TGCGCCAGCAGTACCGGGACAGGGGGGAGGACCGGGGAGCTGTTTTTT. It translates as CASSTGTGGRTGELFF.